These 29 T cell receptor beta chains came from one sample sequenced in a study of shared clonotypes between healthy human individuals. Terminally differentiated effector memory CD45RA+ cells were left out of the naive CD8 fraction, which was CD45RO-negative and positively selected for CCR7. Here immunoSEQ multiplex PCR was the method, and the copy in TCRdb shows in-frame clones only, minus some. The repertoire holds 600,000 or so clones, with 85% to 95% as singletons. What was sequenced was naive CD8+ T cells sorted from blood. These receptor sequences come from a woman aged 25 to 39 in good health.

The chain combines TRBV2 with TRBJ1-1, with D perhaps matching TRBD1 (6 bases). In germline, CDR1 is SNHLY, CDR2 FYNNEI. The CDR3 spans 14 residues. Trimming took off 6 bases at V and 0 bases at J, with 11 bases between the two ends. The CDR3, as DNA: TGTGCCAGCAGAGAGGGACATTTGAACACTGAAGCTTTCTTT. Protein: CASREGHLNTEAFF.

Points on this clone: Other DNA variants within this sample encode the same CDR3. The V call is TRBV5-1, the J call TRBJ2-7; the match to TRBD2 covers 7 bases. This CDR3 spans 12 amino acids. V trimming: 3 bases; J trimming: 4 bases; junction bases outside the gene matches: 1. Germline-derived CDR1 and CDR2 are SGHRS and YFSETQ. The CDR3 DNA reads TGCGCCAGCAGCTCCGGGGGGTACGAGCAGTACTTC. Amino acid sequence: CASSSGGYEQYF.

This clone was picked up one time. J is TRBJ1-2 and V is TRBV27; TRBD1 matches at 7 bases. J gave up 4 bases and V 5 bases, and 4 bases lay outside the gene matches. This CDR3 has 13 residues. Germline V gene data show CDR1 as MNHEY and CDR2 as SMNVEV (reference sequence). The CDR3 bases are TGTGCCAGCAGTAAAACAGGGGTCTATGGCTACACCTTC. It encodes CASSKTGVYGYTF.

This sequence joins TRBV9 and TRBJ1-2; TRBD1 is a possible D gene (5 bases). The V end lost 0 bases, the J end lost 2 bases, and 17 bases lay between the germline ends. This CDR3 is built from 17 residues. Germline V lookup: CDR1 SGDLS, CDR2 YYNGEE. The chain's CDR3 is CASSVGEGPFRNYGYTF. CDR3 nucleotides: TGTGCCAGCAGCGTAGGTGAGGGACCTTTTCGAAACTATGGCTACACCTTC.

This chain uses TRBV19 with TRBJ1-5; D is undetermined. V gave up 3 bases and J gave up 2 bases, with 11 bases separating them. The CDR3 has 15 residues. Germline V lookup: CDR1 LNHDA, CDR2 SQIVND (reference sequence). CDR3 in amino acids: CASSIDDSGNQPQHF. CDR3 coding DNA: TGTGCCAGTAGTATCGATGATAGTGGCAATCAGCCCCAGCATTTT.

The rearrangement joins TRBV13 to TRBJ2-1; TRBD1 is a possible D gene (5 bases). CDR3 length equals 16 residues. The V end lost 1 base, the J end lost 4 bases, and 14 bases lay between the germline ends. Germline V CDR1 and CDR2: PRHDT, FYEKMQ (reference sequence). The CDR3 sequence is CASSLEGVSGYNEQFF. For the CDR3, the DNA is TGTGCCAGCAGCTTAGAAGGGGTCTCGGGTTACAATGAGCAGTTCTTC.

Concerning this clone: Other DNA sequences of this sample code for an identical CDR3. The chain carries TRBV27 and TRBJ2-7; D is ambiguous. This CDR3 contains 13 residues. V lost 3 bases to trimming and J lost 3 bases, with 9 bases between them. From germline, CDR1 is MNHEY and CDR2 SMNVEV (reference sequence). The CDR3 DNA sequence: TGTGCCAGCAGTTTGGGATTGTTCTACGAGCAGTACTTC. Translating it yields CASSLGLFYEQYF.

The chain is built from TRBV6-1 and TRBJ1-2; D is uncertain. V was clipped by 1 base and J by 4 bases, with 7 bases between them. CDR3 size: 13 residues. The germline V gene has CDR1 MNHNS and CDR2 SASEGT. CDR3 protein: CASSEGYAYGYTF. CDR3 DNA sequence: TGTGCCAGCAGTGAAGGGTATGCCTATGGCTACACCTTC.

The rearrangement uses TRBV7-9 and TRBJ1-1; a weak D match, TRBD1 (6 bases). Germline V gene sequence: CDR1 SEHNR, CDR2 FQNEAQ (reference sequence). This CDR3 region has 16 residues. Deletions cut 3 bases from V and 5 bases from J, with 19 bases between. CDR3 in amino acids: CASSLLAGVGGTEAFF. The CDR3 coding sequence is TGTGCCAGCAGCTTGCTGGCAGGGGTTGGTGGAACTGAAGCTTTCTTT.

This clone has only one observation. The chain uses TRBV28 and TRBJ2-1; TRBD2 agrees at 10 bases. This CDR3 region has 15 residues. V shed 5 bases, J shed 6 bases, and the junction held 7 bases outside the gene matches. CDR1 MDHEN and CDR2 SYDVKM come from the germline V gene. The CDR3 spells CASSAVLAGVNEQFF. The DNA for the CDR3 is TGTGCCAGCAGTGCGGTCCTAGCGGGAGTCAATGAGCAGTTCTTC.

This chain joins TRBV10-3 and TRBJ2-7; 11 bases map to TRBD2. Germline V gene sequence: CDR1 ENHRY, CDR2 SYGVKD. With 4 bases clipped from V and 3 bases from J, the junction kept 8 bases outside the gene matches. This CDR3 contains 16 residues. The CDR3 DNA reads as TGTGCCATCAGTGGACAAACTAGCGGGAGACTCTACGAGCAGTACTTC. Translation gives CAISGQTSGRLYEQYF.

This chain uses TRBV18 with TRBJ1-1; a weak D match, TRBD1 (6 bases). With 3 bases removed from V and 4 bases from J, the gap between germline ends came to 18 bases. This CDR3 is built from 16 residues. The germline gives CDR1 KGHSH, CDR2 LQKENI. CDR3 protein: CASSPDTGGAGTEAFF. For the CDR3, the DNA is TGTGCCAGCTCACCGGACACTGGGGGCGCGGGCACTGAAGCTTTCTTT.

The rearrangement joins TRBV27 to TRBJ1-1; TRBD1 matches 9 bases. The junction had 9 bases not matched to a gene; V was cut back by 6 bases and J by 10 bases. The CDR3 spans 13 residues. The germline V gene has CDR1 MNHEY and CDR2 SMNVEV (reference sequence). CDR3 region: CASSLDRGSLAFF. The CDR3, as DNA: TGTGCCAGCAGCCTGGACAGGGGATCTTTAGCTTTCTTT.

This rearrangement joins TRBV6-6 to TRBJ1-5; D unresolved. The CDR3 runs 13 residues. Germline loops: CDR1 MNHNY, CDR2 SVGAGI (reference sequence). Deletions cut 3 bases from V and 3 bases from J, with 6 bases between. The CDR3 loop reads CASSYNPNQPQHF. The CDR3 nucleotides are TGTGCCAGCAGTTATAATCCCAATCAGCCCCAGCATTTT.

This clone was seen a single time. J is TRBJ2-7 and V is TRBV13; 9 bases are a match to TRBD2. V lost 0 bases and J lost 4; bases outside the gene matches: 1. Germline V gene data show CDR1 as PRHDT and CDR2 as FYEKMQ (reference sequence). This CDR3 comprises 14 residues. In DNA form, the CDR3 reads TGTGCCAGCAGCTTAGGGACTAGCGGTTACGAGCAGTACTTC. Its translation: CASSLGTSGYEQYF.

The chain carries TRBV6-1 and TRBJ1-5; 12 bases are a match to TRBD1. V gave up 4 bases and J gave up 2 bases; unmatched junction bases: 9. The CDR3 loop spans 18 amino acids. Germline CDR1 reads MNHNS; CDR2 reads SASEGT. Here the CDR3 reads CASSGTGQGANGNQPQHF. The CDR3 DNA follows: TGTGCCAGCAGTGGAACGGGACAGGGGGCAAATGGCAATCAGCCCCAGCATTTT.

The rearrangement uses TRBV21-1 and TRBJ2-1; the table's D call, TRBD1, has no DNA check behind it. TRBV21-1 is noted as a pseudogene. The CDR3 loop spans 21 amino acids. The CDR3 region is CASSKWAGRGRCTSSYNEQFF. CDR3 DNA sequence: TGTGCCAGCAGCAAATGGGCCGGCAGGGGACGCTGTACGAGCTCCTACAATGAGCAGTTCTTC.

The V and J genes are TRBV6-1 and TRBJ2-7, with 8 nucleotides matching TRBD2. CDR1 and CDR2 from the germline V gene are MNHNS and SASEGT. CDR3 length: 14 amino acids. Trimming took 4 bases from V and 7 from J; bases not matched to a gene: 9. CDR3 coding DNA: TGTGCCAGCAGTGGGGTCGGGAGGGCCGGAGAGCAGTACTTC. Translating it yields CASSGVGRAGEQYF.

The genes are TRBV28 and TRBJ2-7; D ambiguous. Germline V gene lookup returns CDR1 MDHEN and CDR2 SYDVKM. V was trimmed by 1 base and J by 0 bases, leaving 13 bases between them. CDR3 length: 16 amino acids. CDR3 residues: CASSLSPSSISYEQYF. CDR3 nucleotides: TGTGCCAGCAGTTTATCCCCAAGCAGCATCTCCTACGAGCAGTACTTC.

This clone was seen once. The genes are TRBV29-1 and TRBJ2-2; D remains unclear. CDR1 is SQVTM, CDR2 ANQGSEA, per germline. V lost 5 bases and J 4 bases, leaving 11 bases between the germline ends. This CDR3 is 13 amino acids long. CDR3 protein: CSVPWVSTGELFF. CDR3 nucleotides: TGCAGCGTTCCCTGGGTCTCCACCGGGGAGCTGTTTTTT.

The chain carries TRBV19 and TRBJ2-7, with D possibly being TRBD2 (6 bases). Germline CDR1 is LNHDA and CDR2 is SQIVND (reference sequence). The CDR3 spans 15 residues. V shed 5 bases and J shed 0 bases, with 14 bases lying between them. The CDR3 sequence is CASSPSDYFSYEQYF. CDR3 in DNA: TGTGCCAGTAGTCCCTCGGACTATTTCTCCTACGAGCAGTACTTC.

V is TRBV19 and J is TRBJ1-1; D gene unclear. The ends were cut back, 8 bases at V and 1 base at J, with 11 bases in the middle. The CDR3 runs to 13 residues. Germline CDR1 reads LNHDA; CDR2 reads SQIVND (reference sequence). Here the CDR3 DNA reads TGTGCCAGTGGAGTGTGGGGGAACACTGAAGCTTTCTTT. Its protein is CASGVWGNTEAFF.

For the CDR3, the DNA is TGTGCCAGCAGTCCCCGGGACGGATTGGCCCAGCCCCAGCATTTT. Its protein is CASSPRDGLAQPQHF. This chain joins TRBV28 and TRBJ1-5; TRBD1 might be the D (5 bases). V lost 5 bases and J 7 bases, leaving 18 bases between the germline ends. The CDR3 extends over 15 amino acids. Germline V gene lookup returns CDR1 MDHEN and CDR2 SYDVKM. Drawing the rest from reference TRBV28 and TRBJ1-5, the complete variable domain is DVKVTQSSRYLVKRTGEKVFLECVQDMDHENMFWYRQDPGLGLRLIYFSYDVKMKEKGDIPEGYSVSREKKERFSLILESASTNQTSMYLCASSPRDGLAQPQHFGDGTRLSIL.

Comment on this clone: The sample carries other DNA sequences with the same CDR3. This chain connects TRBV2 to TRBJ1-5, with D perhaps TRBD1 (5 bases). Trimming took 1 base from V and 3 from J, leaving 10 bases between them. Germline CDR1 SNHLY, CDR2 FYNNEI. There are 15 residues in the CDR3. The CDR3 spells CASSEGGGYNQPQHF. Here the CDR3 DNA reads TGTGCCAGCAGTGAAGGTGGGGGGTACAATCAGCCCCAGCATTTT.

The gene calls are TRBV28 and TRBJ2-7, with 7 bases matching TRBD2. The CDR3 consists of 15 residues. Germline loops: CDR1 MDHEN, CDR2 SYDVKM. V lost 3 bases and J lost 0; bases outside the gene matches: 5. The CDR3 reads CASSFPSGASYEQYF. In nucleotides, the CDR3 is TGTGCCAGCAGTTTTCCTAGCGGCGCCTCCTACGAGCAGTACTTC.

The rearrangement uses TRBV13 and TRBJ2-7, with 10 bases fitting TRBD2. In germline, CDR1 is PRHDT, CDR2 FYEKMQ (reference sequence). CDR3 size: 16 residues. Unmatched junction bases numbered 7, after V lost 5 bases and J lost 0 bases. Here the CDR3 reads CASSRGTSAYSYEQYF. As DNA, the CDR3 is TGTGCCAGCAGCCGAGGGACTAGCGCCTACTCCTACGAGCAGTACTTC.

The V and J genes are TRBV4-1 and TRBJ2-1; 11 bases are a match to TRBD2. With V trimmed by 4 bases and J by 5 bases, 4 bases remained unmatched. The CDR3 loop spans 15 amino acids. Germline lookup yields CDR1 MGHRA and CDR2 YSYEKL. CDR3 amino acids: CASSPLLAGDNEQFF. As DNA, the CDR3 is TGCGCCAGCAGCCCTCTACTAGCGGGGGACAATGAGCAGTTCTTC.

The chain combines TRBV7-9 with TRBJ1-4; D gene ambiguous. V was pared by 5 bases and J by 4 bases, with 17 bases between. CDR1 is SEHNR and CDR2 is FQNEAQ in the germline V gene (reference sequence). There are 16 residues in the CDR3. CDR3 sequence reads: CASSPAEGGINEKLFF. The CDR3 nucleotides are TGTGCCAGCAGCCCCGCAGAGGGAGGGATTAATGAAAAACTGTTTTTT.

The chain combines TRBV7-9 with TRBJ2-2, with 12 bases that match TRBD1. There are 16 residues in the CDR3. Trimming took 4 bases from V and 7 from J; bases not matched to a gene: 7. Germline-derived CDR1 and CDR2 are SEHNR and FQNEAQ (reference sequence). The chain's CDR3 is CASSYSGQGAHGELFF. CDR3 in DNA: TGTGCCAGCAGCTACTCGGGACAGGGGGCGCACGGGGAGCTGTTTTTT.